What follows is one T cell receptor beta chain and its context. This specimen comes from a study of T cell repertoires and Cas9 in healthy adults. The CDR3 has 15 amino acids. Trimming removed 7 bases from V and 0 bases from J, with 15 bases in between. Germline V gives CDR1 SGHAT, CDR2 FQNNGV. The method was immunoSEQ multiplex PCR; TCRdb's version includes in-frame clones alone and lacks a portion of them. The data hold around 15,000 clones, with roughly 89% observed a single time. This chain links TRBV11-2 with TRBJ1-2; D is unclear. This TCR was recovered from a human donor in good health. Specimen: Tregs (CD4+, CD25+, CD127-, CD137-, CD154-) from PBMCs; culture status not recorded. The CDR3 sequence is CASTKTGAANYGYTF. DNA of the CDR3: TGTGCCAGCACCAAAACCGGAGCAGCTAACTATGGCTACACCTTC.